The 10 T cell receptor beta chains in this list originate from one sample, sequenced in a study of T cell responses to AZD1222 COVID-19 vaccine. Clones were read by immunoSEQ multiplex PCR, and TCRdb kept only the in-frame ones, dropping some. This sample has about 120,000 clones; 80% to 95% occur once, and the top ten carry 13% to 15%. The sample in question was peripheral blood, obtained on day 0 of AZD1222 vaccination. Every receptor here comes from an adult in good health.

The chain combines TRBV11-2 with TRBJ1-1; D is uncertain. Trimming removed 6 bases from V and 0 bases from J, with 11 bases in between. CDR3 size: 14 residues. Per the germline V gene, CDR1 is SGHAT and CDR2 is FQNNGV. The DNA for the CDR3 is TGTGCCAGCAGTGGACGGATAATGAACACTGAAGCTTTCTTT. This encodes CASSGRIMNTEAFF.

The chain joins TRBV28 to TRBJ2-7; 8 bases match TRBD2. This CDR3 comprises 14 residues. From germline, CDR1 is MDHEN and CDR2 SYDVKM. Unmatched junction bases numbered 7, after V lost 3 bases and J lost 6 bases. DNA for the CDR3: TGTGCCAGCAGTTTCGCGAATCTAGCGGGCGAGCAGTACTTC. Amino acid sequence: CASSFANLAGEQYF.

CDR3 protein: CASSLIAGGGEQYF. CDR3 coding DNA: TGTGCCAGCAGCTTAATAGCGGGAGGGGGCGAGCAGTACTTC. This rearrangement joins TRBV5-4 to TRBJ2-7; 11 nucleotides line up with TRBD2. In germline, CDR1 is SGHNT, CDR2 YYREEE (reference sequence). CDR3 size: 14 residues. Trimming removed 2 bases from V and 6 bases from J; junction bases left unmatched: 4.

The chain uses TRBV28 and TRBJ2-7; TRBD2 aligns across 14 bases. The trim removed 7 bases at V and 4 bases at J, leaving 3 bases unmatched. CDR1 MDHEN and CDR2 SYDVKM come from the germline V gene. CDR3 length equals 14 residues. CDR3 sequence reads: CASTGTSGSYEQYF. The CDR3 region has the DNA TGTGCCAGCACCGGGACTAGCGGGAGTTACGAGCAGTACTTC.

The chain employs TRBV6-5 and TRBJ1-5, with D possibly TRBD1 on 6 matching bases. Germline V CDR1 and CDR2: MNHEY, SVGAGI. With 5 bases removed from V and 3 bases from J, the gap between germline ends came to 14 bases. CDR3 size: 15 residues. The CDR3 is CASSLGGGDNQPQHF. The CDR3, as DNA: TGTGCCAGCAGTCTTGGAGGGGGAGACAATCAGCCCCAGCATTTT.

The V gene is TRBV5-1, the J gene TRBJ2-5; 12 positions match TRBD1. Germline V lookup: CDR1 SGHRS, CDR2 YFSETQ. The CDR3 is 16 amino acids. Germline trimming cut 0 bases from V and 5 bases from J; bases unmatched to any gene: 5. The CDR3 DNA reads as TGCGCCAGCAGCTTGGAGGGGACAGGGGGCGCGGAGACCCAGTACTTC. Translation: CASSLEGTGGAETQYF. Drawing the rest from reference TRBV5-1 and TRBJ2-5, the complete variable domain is KAGVTQTPRYLIKTRGQQVTLSCSPISGHRSVSWYQQTPGQGLQFLFEYFSETQRNKGNFPGRFSGRQFSNSRSEMNVSTLELGDSALYLCASSLEGTGGAETQYFGPGTRLLVL.

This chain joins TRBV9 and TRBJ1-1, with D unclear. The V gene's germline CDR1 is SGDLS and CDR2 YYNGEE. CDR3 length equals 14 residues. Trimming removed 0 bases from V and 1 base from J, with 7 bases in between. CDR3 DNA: TGTGCCAGCAGCGTAGGGAGAACGAACACTGAAGCTTTCTTT. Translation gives CASSVGRTNTEAFF.

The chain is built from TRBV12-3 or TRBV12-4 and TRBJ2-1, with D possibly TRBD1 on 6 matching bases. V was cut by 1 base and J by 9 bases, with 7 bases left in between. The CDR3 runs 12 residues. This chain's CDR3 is CASSLVGGEQFF. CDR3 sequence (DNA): TGTGCCAGCAGTTTAGTAGGGGGTGAGCAGTTCTTC.

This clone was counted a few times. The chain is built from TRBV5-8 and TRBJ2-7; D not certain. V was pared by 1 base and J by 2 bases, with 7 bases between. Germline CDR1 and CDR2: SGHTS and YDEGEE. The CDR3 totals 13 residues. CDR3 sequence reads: CASSLTVTYEQYF. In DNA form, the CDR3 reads TGTGCCAGCAGCTTGACAGTTACCTACGAGCAGTACTTC.

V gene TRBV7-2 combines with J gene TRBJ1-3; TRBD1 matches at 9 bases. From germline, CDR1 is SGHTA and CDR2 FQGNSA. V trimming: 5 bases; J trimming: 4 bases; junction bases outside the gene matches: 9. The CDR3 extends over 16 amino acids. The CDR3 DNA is TGTGCCAGCAGCCAGAAGGACAGGGGCGCCGGAAACACCATATATTTT. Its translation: CASSQKDRGAGNTIYF.